This section outlines one T cell receptor beta chain sequence together with its context. Its antigen is undetermined. CDR3 length: 16 residues. Trimming took 0 bases from V and 6 from J; bases not matched to a gene: 7. The germline gives CDR1 SGDLS, CDR2 YYNGEE. These data come from a study of cytomegalovirus exposure and HLA in healthy donors. Study results and caveats: In an earlier analysis, productive rearrangement rates for most beta V segments clustered near 87% or 30%. Later on, a genetic analysis was performed. It linked a missense variant in DCLRE1C with V- and J-gene trimming of TCR beta.

A multiplex PCR was run with 60 Vbeta primers and 13 Jbeta primers. Here immunoSEQ multiplex PCR was the method, and the copy in TCRdb shows in-frame clones only, minus some. Of under 200,000 clones listed, 68% are singletons. The receptor's source is a woman between 18 and 29 years old in good health and CMV-seropositive. This chain uses TRBV9 with TRBJ2-3; 10 bases agree with TRBD2. Sequencing was done on a sample of PBMCs. The CDR3 DNA sequence: TGTGCCAGCAGCGTAGGAGCGGGGGGGAGTGGGGATACGCAGTATTTT. It translates to CASSVGAGGSGDTQYF.